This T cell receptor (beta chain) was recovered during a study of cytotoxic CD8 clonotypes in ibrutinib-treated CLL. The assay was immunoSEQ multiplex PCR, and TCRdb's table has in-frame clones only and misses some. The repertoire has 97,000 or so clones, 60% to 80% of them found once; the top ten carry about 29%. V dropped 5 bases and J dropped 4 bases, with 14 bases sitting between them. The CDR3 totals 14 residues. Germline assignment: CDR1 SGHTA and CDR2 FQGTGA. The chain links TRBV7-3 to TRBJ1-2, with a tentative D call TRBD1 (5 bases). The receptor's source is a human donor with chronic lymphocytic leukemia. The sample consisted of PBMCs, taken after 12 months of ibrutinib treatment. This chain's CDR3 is CASSLSAQGYGYTF. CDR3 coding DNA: TGTGCCAGCAGCCTCTCCGCCCAGGGCTATGGCTACACCTTC.